This TCR beta chain is drawn from a study of T cell responses to AZD1222 COVID-19 vaccine. Study results and limitations: Across the whole spike, CD4 TCRs peaked at regions 160-218 and 743-854.

Comments on this clone: Its antigen is still unknown.

Sequencing was performed with immunoSEQ multiplex PCR; in TCRdb, only in-frame clones are kept and a portion is missing. In the table there are some 170,000 clones, 90% of which are singletons. This CDR3 is 14 amino acids long. Germline assignment: CDR1 MNHNS and CDR2 SASEGT. V was cut by 2 bases and J by 4 bases, with 11 bases left in between. The chain carries TRBV6-1 and TRBJ1-2; possibly TRBD1 for D (5 bases). This specimen consisted of peripheral blood, obtained 28 days after the second dose of the MenACWY control vaccine. This clonotype was obtained from an adult who received the MenACWY meningococcal vaccine as a control. The CDR3 DNA is TGTGCCAGCAGTGAATCTGGGACCTCCTATGGCTACACCTTC. Translated: CASSESGTSYGYTF.